These 13 T cell receptor beta chains were all obtained from the same sample, sequenced in a study of T cells after yellow fever vaccination. TCRdb reanalysed the 5' RACE reads using MiXCR and keeps one entry per CDR3 protein. The sample lists almost 70,000 distinct CDR3 sequences; around 6.2% were seen once. Sequenced here: CD4+ T cells sorted from PBMCs, sampled roughly 15 days after the first yellow fever vaccination. Receptors originate from a man younger than 35 who received the YFV17D yellow fever vaccine.

In its sample, this clonotype was seen many times. The rearrangement joins TRBV7-9 to TRBJ2-1; D assignment may be TRBD1 or TRBD2 (6 bases each). With 5 bases removed from V and 5 bases from J, the gap between germline ends came to 13 bases. Germline loops: CDR1 SEHNR, CDR2 FQNEAQ (reference sequence). There are 14 residues in the CDR3. The CDR3 here is CASSKRGGHNEQFF. The CDR3 region has the DNA TGTGCCAGCAGCAAAAGAGGGGGGCACAATGAGCAGTTCTTC.

This clonotype has ten or more counts. The chain employs TRBV5-1 and TRBJ2-1; unclear D gene. V was clipped by 1 base and J by 0 bases, with 8 bases between them. Germline loops: CDR1 SGHRS, CDR2 YFSETQ. CDR3 length: 15 amino acids. CDR3: CASSLQKNSYNEQFF. CDR3 coding DNA: TGCGCCAGCAGCTTGCAAAAAAACTCCTACAATGAGCAGTTCTTC.

This clonotype was detected many times. This chain uses TRBV7-2 with TRBJ2-3; TRBD2 agrees at 9 bases. The V gene end was trimmed by 3 bases and the J gene end by 2 bases; junction bases not matched to a gene: 9. This CDR3 is built from 17 residues. The germline V gene encodes CDR1 SGHTA and CDR2 FQGNSA. The CDR3 DNA sequence: TGTGCCAGCAGCTTCCCCGCGATAGCGGGGGTCACAGATACGCAGTATTTT. Protein sequence: CASSFPAIAGVTDTQYF.

This clonotype was counted at least ten times. This CDR3 reads CSAGLAGGHTDTQYF. The CDR3 DNA sequence: TGCAGTGCCGGACTAGCGGGGGGGCATACAGATACGCAGTATTTT. This chain uses TRBV20-1 with TRBJ2-3, with TRBD2 identical over 15 bases. Germline V gene sequence: CDR1 DFQATT, CDR2 SNEGSKA (reference sequence). J was trimmed by 3 bases and V by 6 bases; bases with no gene match: 4. The CDR3 has 15 residues.

The table lists this clonotype with many counts. The chain employs TRBV6-2 or TRBV6-3 and TRBJ2-7; D is uncertain. V was pared by 5 bases and J by 4 bases, with 3 bases between. CDR1 is MNHEY and CDR2 is SVGEGT in the germline V gene. CDR3 length: 10 amino acids. Here the CDR3 reads CASSHYEQYV. CDR3 bases: TGTGCCAGCAGTCATTACGAGCAGTACGTC.

This clonotype occurred many times. Here the CDR3 DNA reads TGCAGTGCTAGCACAGGGGCTAATGAAAAACTGTTTTTT. It yields the protein CSASTGANEKLFF. The gene calls are TRBV20-1 and TRBJ1-4; TRBD1 agrees at 7 bases. Germline-derived CDR1 and CDR2 are DFQATT and SNEGSKA (reference sequence). The CDR3 contains 13 residues. After removal of 3 bases from V and 3 bases from J, the junction contained 1 base not matched to a gene.

This clonotype came up many times. The rearrangement joins TRBV6-5 to TRBJ1-6; TRBD1 is a possible D gene (5 bases). V lost 4 bases and J 7 bases, leaving 11 bases between the germline ends. This CDR3 has 14 residues. The germline CDR1 and CDR2 sequences are MNHEY and SVGAGI. The CDR3 bases are TGTGCCAGCAGTTCGACCAGGGCCAATTCACCCCTCCACTTT. It translates to CASSSTRANSPLHF.

This clonotype has at least ten counts. The rearrangement joins TRBV28 to TRBJ2-1; D could derive from TRBD1 or TRBD2 (6 bases each). This CDR3 is built from 14 residues. V was cut by 6 bases and J by 1 base, with 10 bases left in between. The germline CDR1 and CDR2 sequences are MDHEN and SYDVKM. The CDR3 region is CASREGGSYNEQFF. DNA for the CDR3: TGTGCCAGCAGGGAGGGGGGTTCCTACAATGAGCAGTTCTTC.

This clonotype was counted ten times or more. The V and J genes are TRBV7-2 and TRBJ2-7; D is possibly TRBD1 or TRBD2 (5 bases each). The length of the CDR3 is 14 residues. Trimming left V 2 bases short and J 3 bases short, with 11 bases between. Germline CDR1 reads SGHTA; CDR2 reads FQGNSA. The CDR3 loop is CASSLCWGIYEQYV. DNA for the CDR3: TGTGCCAGCAGCTTATGTTGGGGGATCTACGAGCAGTACGTC.

Many counts were recorded for this clonotype. The chain employs TRBV20-1 and TRBJ2-2, with 9 nucleotides matching TRBD1. Germline trimming cut 6 bases from V and 6 bases from J; bases unmatched to any gene: 11. This CDR3 spans 15 amino acids. Germline V gene lookup returns CDR1 DFQATT and CDR2 SNEGSKA (reference sequence). CDR3 bases: TGCAGTGCACTCAGGAACAGGGGGCGACCCGGGGAGCTGTTTTTT. Protein product: CSALRNRGRPGELFF.

This clonotype was seen ten or more times. The chain couples TRBV29-1 to TRBJ1-1; D unresolved. Germline CDR1 reads SQVTM; CDR2 reads ANQGSEA. V lost 1 base and J lost 2, with 8 bases in between. This CDR3 is 13 amino acids long. CDR3 nucleotide sequence: TGCAGCGTTGAAGGTCGGATAAACACTGAAGCTTTCTTT. It specifies CSVEGRINTEAFF.

This clonotype was seen repeatedly, ten times or more. CDR3 nucleotide sequence: TGTGCCAGCAGCTTATTCGGTAGCGGGGTCAAAAACATTCAGTACTTC. Protein: CASSLFGSGVKNIQYF. The genes are TRBV7-2 and TRBJ2-4; 8 nucleotides match TRBD2. Germline CDR1 and CDR2: SGHTA and FQGNSA. The CDR3 length is 16 residues. With 2 bases clipped from V and 3 bases from J, the junction kept 6 bases outside the gene matches.

The V call is TRBV2, the J call TRBJ2-7; D possibly uses TRBD1 or TRBD2 (5 bases each). V was clipped by 6 bases and J by 7 bases, with 25 bases between them. Looked up from germline, CDR1 is SNHLY and CDR2 is FYNNEI. This CDR3 is 16 amino acids long. CDR3 sequence (DNA): TGTGCCAGCAGCTCCCAAACCGGGACCCCGGTCGGTGAGCAGTACTTC. Translated, it gives CASSSQTGTPVGEQYF.